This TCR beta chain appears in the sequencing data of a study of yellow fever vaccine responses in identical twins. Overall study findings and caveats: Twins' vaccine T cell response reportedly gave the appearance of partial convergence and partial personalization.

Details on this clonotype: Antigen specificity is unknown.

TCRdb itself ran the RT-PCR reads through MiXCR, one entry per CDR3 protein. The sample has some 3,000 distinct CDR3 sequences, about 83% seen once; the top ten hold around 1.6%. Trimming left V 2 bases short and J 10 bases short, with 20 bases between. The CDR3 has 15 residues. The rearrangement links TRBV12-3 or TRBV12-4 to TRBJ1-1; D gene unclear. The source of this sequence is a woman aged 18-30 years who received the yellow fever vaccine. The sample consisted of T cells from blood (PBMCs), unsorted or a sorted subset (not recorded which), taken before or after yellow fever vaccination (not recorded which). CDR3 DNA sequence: TGTGCCAGCAGTTTACGGTCCCAGCCCGGGGTAGGAGCTTTCTTT. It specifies CASSLRSQPGVGAFF.